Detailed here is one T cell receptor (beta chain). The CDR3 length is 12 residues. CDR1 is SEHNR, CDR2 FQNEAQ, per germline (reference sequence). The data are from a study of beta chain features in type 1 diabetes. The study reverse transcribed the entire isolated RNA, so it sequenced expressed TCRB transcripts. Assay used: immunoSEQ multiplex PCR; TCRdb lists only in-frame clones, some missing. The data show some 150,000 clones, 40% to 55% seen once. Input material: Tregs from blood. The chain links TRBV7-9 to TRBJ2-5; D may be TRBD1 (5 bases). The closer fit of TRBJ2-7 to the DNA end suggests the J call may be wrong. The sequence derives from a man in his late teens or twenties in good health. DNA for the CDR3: TGTGCCAGCAGCTTCCAGGGCTACGAGCAGTACTTC. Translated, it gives CASSFQGYEQYF.